This T cell receptor (beta chain) was identified during a study of OX40 agonist ivuxolimab in advanced cancers. For the study at large: Dose-escalation patients were diagnosed with hepatocellular carcinoma, melanoma, renal cell cancer or head and neck cancer. The study reported partial responses in three patients: one hepatocellular carcinoma, two cutaneous melanoma.

The repertoire was sequenced with immunoSEQ multiplex PCR; TCRdb's copy has only in-frame clones and lacks some. The table lists over 55,000 clones, 70% to 90% of them singletons. Germline CDR1 reads LNHDA; CDR2 reads SQIVND (reference sequence). The CDR3 totals 14 residues. With 3 bases removed from V and 3 bases from J, the gap between germline ends came to 11 bases. This TCR derives from an adult with an advanced solid tumor such as melanoma, head and neck, liver or kidney cancer. The gene calls are TRBV19 and TRBJ1-1; the D gene is possibly TRBD1 (5 bases). Sequencing was performed on CD4+ or CD8+ T cells sorted from blood, taken in a trial of the OX40 agonist ivuxolimab. CDR3 residues: CASSMIEGDTEAFF. The CDR3 DNA reads as TGTGCCAGTAGTATGATTGAAGGGGACACTGAAGCTTTCTTT.